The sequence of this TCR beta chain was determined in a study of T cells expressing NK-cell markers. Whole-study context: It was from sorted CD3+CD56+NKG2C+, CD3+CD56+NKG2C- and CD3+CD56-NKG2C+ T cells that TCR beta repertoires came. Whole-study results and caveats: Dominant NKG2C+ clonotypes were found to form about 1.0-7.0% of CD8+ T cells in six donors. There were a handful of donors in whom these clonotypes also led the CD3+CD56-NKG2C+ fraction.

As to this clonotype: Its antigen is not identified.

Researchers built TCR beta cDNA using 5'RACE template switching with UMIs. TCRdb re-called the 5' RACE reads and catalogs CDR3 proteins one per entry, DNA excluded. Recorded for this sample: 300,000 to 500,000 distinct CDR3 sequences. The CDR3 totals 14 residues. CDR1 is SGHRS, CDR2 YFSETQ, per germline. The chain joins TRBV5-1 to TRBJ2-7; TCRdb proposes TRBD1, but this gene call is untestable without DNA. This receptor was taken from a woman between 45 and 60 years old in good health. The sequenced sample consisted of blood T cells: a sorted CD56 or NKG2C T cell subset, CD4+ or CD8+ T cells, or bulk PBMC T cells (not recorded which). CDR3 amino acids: CASSSGTVAYEQYF.